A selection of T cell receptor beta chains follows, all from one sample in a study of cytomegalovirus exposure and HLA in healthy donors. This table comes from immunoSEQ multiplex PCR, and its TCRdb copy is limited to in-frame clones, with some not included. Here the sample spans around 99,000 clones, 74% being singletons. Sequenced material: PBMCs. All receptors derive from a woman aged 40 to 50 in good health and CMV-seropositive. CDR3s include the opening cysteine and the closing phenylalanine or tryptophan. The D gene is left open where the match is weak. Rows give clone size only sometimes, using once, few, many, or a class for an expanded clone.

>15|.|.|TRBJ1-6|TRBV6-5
TGTGCCAGCAGTTACTCGACCCAGGGGAATTCACCCCTCCACTTT
CASSYSTQGNSPLHF
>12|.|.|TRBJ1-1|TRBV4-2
TGTGCCAGCAGCCAAGATAGAACTGAAGCTTTCTTT
CASSQDRTEAFF
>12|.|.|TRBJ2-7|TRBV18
TGTGCCAGCTCAGCGGGGAACGACGAGCAGTACTTC
CASSAGNDEQYF
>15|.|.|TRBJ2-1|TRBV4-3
TGCGCCAGCAGCCAAGATCCCCAACGGGGTAATGAGCAGTTCTTC
CASSQDPQRGNEQFF
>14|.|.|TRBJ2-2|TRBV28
TGTGCCAGCAGTTTACCGAGCGGCCCCGGGGAGCTGTTTTTT
CASSLPSGPGELFF
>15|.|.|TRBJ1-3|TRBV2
TGTGCCAGCGAAGAAGGTGGGCTCTCTGGAAACACCATATATTTT
CASEEGGLSGNTIYF
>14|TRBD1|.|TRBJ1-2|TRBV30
TGTGCCTGGAACCGCCGGGACAGTAACTATGGCTACACCTTC
CAWNRRDSNYGYTF
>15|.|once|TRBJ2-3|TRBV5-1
TGCGCCAGCAGCTCGGGGGGCGGTAGCACAGATACGCAGTATTTT
CASSSGGGSTDTQYF
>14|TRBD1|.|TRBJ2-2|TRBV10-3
TGTGCCATCAGCATACAGGGGACCACCGGGGAGCTGTTTTTT
CAISIQGTTGELFF
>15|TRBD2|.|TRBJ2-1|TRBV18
TGTGCCAGCTCACTCTCTAGCGGCTCCTACAATGAGCAGTTCTTC
CASSLSSGSYNEQFF
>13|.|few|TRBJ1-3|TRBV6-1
TGTGCCAGCGGGGCAGGCCCTGGAAACACCATATATTTT
CASGAGPGNTIYF
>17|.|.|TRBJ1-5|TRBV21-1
TGTGCCAGCAGCCCTCCCGACAGGGCCTATAGCAATCAGCCCCAGCATTTT
CASSPPDRAYSNQPQHF
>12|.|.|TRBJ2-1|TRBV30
TGTGCCTGGACGTCGGGGTACAATGAGCAGTTCTTC
CAWTSGYNEQFF
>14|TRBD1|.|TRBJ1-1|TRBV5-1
TGCGCCAGCAGCTTCCGGGACAGGAACACTGAAGCTTTCTTT
CASSFRDRNTEAFF
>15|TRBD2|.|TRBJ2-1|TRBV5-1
TGCGCCAGCACCCAAGTGCCTAGCGGGGGAAATGAGCAGTTCTTC
CASTQVPSGGNEQFF
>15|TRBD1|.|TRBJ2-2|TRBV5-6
TGTGCCAGCAGCTTGGGACAGGGTTTGGGCGGGGAGCTGTTTTTT
CASSLGQGLGGELFF
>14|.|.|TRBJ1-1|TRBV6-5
TGTGCCAGCAGTTACCTCCAGGGGAACACTGAAGCTTTCTTT
CASSYLQGNTEAFF
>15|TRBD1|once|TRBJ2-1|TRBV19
TGTGCCAGTAGTGGGCCAGGGGGCCACTCAAATGAGCAGTTCTTC
CASSGPGGHSNEQFF
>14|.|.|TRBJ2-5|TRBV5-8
TGTGCCAGCAGCCAGACTGGCGGAGAAGAGACCCAGTACTTC
CASSQTGGEETQYF
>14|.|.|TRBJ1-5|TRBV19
TGTGCCAGTAGTATCTGGGGGCTCGGTCAGCCCCAGCATTTT
CASSIWGLGQPQHF
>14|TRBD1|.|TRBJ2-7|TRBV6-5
TGTGCCAGCAGTTACGGGACAGGGGAATCCGAGCAGTACTTC
CASSYGTGESEQYF
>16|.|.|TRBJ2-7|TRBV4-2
TGTGCCAGCAGCCAGGTCGGGGATAGTAGCTCCTACGAGCAGTACTTC
CASSQVGDSSSYEQYF
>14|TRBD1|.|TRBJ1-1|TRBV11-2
TGTGCCAGCAGTTCTACAGGGGGCTTCACTGAAGCTTTCTTT
CASSSTGGFTEAFF
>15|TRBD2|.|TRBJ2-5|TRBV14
TGTGCCAGCAGCCAAGCACTAGCGGGGGTGGAGACCCAGTACTTC
CASSQALAGVETQYF
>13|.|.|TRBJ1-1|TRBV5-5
TGTGCCAGCAGCATTACAGGGAACACTGAAGCTTTCTTT
CASSITGNTEAFF
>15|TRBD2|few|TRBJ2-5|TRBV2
TGTGCCAGCAGTGAAGTAGCGGGGGGGTCCGGGACCCAGTACTTC
CASSEVAGGSGTQYF
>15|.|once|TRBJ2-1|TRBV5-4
TGTGCCAGCAGTCCCGGGATTAGGGTAAACAATGAGCAGTTCTTC
CASSPGIRVNNEQFF
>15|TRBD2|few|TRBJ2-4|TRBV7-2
TGTGCCAGCAGCCCCGGGGGGGCCCCCAAAAACATTCAGTACTTC
CASSPGGAPKNIQYF
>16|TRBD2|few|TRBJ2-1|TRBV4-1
TGCGCCAGCAGACCCCAGCGGGGGGGGTCCTACAATGAGCAGTTCTTC
CASRPQRGGSYNEQFF
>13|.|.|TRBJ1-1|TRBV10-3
TGTGCCATCAGGCGGAGAGTGAACACTGAAGCTTTCTTT
CAIRRRVNTEAFF
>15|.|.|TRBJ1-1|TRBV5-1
TGCGCCAGCAGCAGAACTTTACAGGGAAACACTGAAGCTTTCTTT
CASSRTLQGNTEAFF
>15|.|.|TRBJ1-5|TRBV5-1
TGCGCCAGCAGCTTGGAAGGAGACAGGAATCAGCCCCAGCATTTT
CASSLEGDRNQPQHF
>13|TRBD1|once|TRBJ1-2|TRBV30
TGTGCCTGGGCCACCACGCCAGGGGGCGGCTACACCTTC
CAWATTPGGGYTF
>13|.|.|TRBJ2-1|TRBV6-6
TGTGCCAGCAGTAGACTCGGGTTCAATGAGCAGTTCTTC
CASSRLGFNEQFF
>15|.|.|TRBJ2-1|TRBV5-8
TGTGCCAGCAGCTCCCGAGAGGGTGAGATCAATGAGCAGTTCTTC
CASSSREGEINEQFF
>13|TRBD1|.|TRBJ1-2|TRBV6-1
TGTGCCAGCAGACCGGGACAGAACTATGGCTACACCTTC
CASRPGQNYGYTF
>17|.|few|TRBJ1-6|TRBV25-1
TGTGCCAGCAGTGAATCGACGCATGGCAGGGCAAATTCACCCCTCCACTTT
CASSESTHGRANSPLHF
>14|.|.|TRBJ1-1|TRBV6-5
TGTGCCAGCAGTTACTCGAACGGGAACACTGAAGCTTTCTTT
CASSYSNGNTEAFF
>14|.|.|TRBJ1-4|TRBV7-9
TGTGCCAGCAGCTTAGGGCCAAGTAATGAAAAACTGTTTTTT
CASSLGPSNEKLFF
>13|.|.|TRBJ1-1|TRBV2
TGTGCCAGCATCCCCCAGGGAAACACTGAAGCTTTCTTT
CASIPQGNTEAFF
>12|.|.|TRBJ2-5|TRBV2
TGTGCCAGCAGTGAGGAGGTTAAGACCCAGTACTTC
CASSEEVKTQYF
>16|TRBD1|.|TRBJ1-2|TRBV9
TGTGCCAGCAGCGCTGAGGACAGGGTATTTAACTATGGCTACACCTTC
CASSAEDRVFNYGYTF
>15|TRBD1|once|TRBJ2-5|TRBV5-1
TGCGCCAGCAGCTTGGAGACAGGGGTAGGCGAGACCCAGTACTTC
CASSLETGVGETQYF
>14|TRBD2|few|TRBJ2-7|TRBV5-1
TGCGCCAGCAGCTTGGTGGGGGGGAACTACGAGCAGTACTTC
CASSLVGGNYEQYF
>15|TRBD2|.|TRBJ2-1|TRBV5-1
TGCGCCAGCAGCTTGCATAGCGGGGGGGCCTCTGAGCAGTTCTTC
CASSLHSGGASEQFF
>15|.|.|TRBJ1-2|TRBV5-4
TGTGCCAGCAGCTTGGTGACAGGAGCTAACTATGGCTACACCTTC
CASSLVTGANYGYTF